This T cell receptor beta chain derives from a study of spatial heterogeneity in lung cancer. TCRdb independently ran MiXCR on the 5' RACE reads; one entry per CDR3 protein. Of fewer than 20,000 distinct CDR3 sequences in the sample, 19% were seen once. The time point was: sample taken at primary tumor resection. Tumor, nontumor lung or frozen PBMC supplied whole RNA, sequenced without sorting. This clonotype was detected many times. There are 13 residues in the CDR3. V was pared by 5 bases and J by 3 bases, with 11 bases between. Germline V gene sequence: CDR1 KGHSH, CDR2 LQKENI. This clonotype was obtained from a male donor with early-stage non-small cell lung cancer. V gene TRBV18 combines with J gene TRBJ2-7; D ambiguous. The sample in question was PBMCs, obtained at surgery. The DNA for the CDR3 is TGTGCCAGCTCAGCGACGGACCACTACGAGCAGTACTTC. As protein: CASSATDHYEQYF.